This T cell receptor (beta chain) stems from a study of cytomegalovirus exposure and HLA in healthy donors listed by TCRdb under 2017. A note on the overall study: According to a later analysis, one platform produced both the 120 validation repertoires and the 720 or so repertoires of the first cohort. The study was designed to test whether signatures of past pathogen exposure could be identified by cataloging public T cell receptors. High-throughput TCR immunosequencing, statistical association of individual TCRs with disease status, and machine learning were combined to predict cytomegalovirus infection status. A separate validation cohort of 100 to 150 different subjects was used in addition to the roughly 640-subject first cohort. Broader findings and caveats from the paper: Across donors, most TCR sequences were observed very rarely, whereas some public TCRs were present in many individuals. The study listed 150 to 200 TCR beta chains as associated with cytomegalovirus. In a later analysis, TCRs clustered in the first cohort were found to also tend to co-occur in the approximately 120 validation repertoires, with roughly 93% of cluster scores above 0. In vitro tests confirmed that three of the cytomegalovirus-associated TCR beta chains recognize cytomegalovirus antigens. It was suggested by the authors that the approach could potentially be generalized to other disease states and immunological phenotypes. Cytomegalovirus status was reported to be diagnosed by the classifier with high specificity and sensitivity in both the original and validation cohorts. All 120 or so repertoires were used to score co-occurrence in the validation cohort in a later analysis, because that analysis had no HLA typing for the cohort.

With regard to this clone: The clone's antigen remains unknown. No per-base quality is available; no much larger clone lies one base away.

The donors belonged to the validation cohort of around 120 subjects, which was separate from the approximately 700-subject first cohort. Preparation of the library involved the immunoSEQ multiplex PCR assay. The source study handled its data this way. A statistical classification framework was built for diagnosing cytomegalovirus status from the catalog of TCR beta chain sequences. TCRdb provides this immuneACCESS table in a form limited to in-frame rearrangements. Some clones are lacking; in checked studies, under half of them reflect an unresolved V gene, and why the rest are absent is not known. Clonal size and the V and J genes are those of that table, whereas D and trimming came from the DNA. This sample lists about 360,000 clones; roughly 90% were detected once. Of the sample, under 0.95% is held by the ten largest clones. CDR1 and CDR2 were assigned from the germline V gene as MRHNA and SNTAGT. The CDR3 contains 15 residues, cysteine and phenylalanine counted. Just CDR3 DNA is preserved here, 45 bases in frame from base 1. V loses 0 bases, J loses 5 bases, and the germline ends lie 13 bases apart.

Recombination joined TRBV6-4 with TRBJ1-1; the D gene lacks a confident call. Sequenced material: PBMCs. The receptor was isolated from a woman younger than 30 in good health and CMV-seronegative. Read as DNA, the sequence is TGTGCCAGCAGTGACTCGACTAAGGGAAGTACTGAAGCTTTCTTT. Translated, this is CASSDSTKGSTEAFF.